Each of the 12 T cell receptor beta chains below was sequenced from the same sample in a study of T cells in localized non-small cell lung cancer. Measured with immunoSEQ multiplex PCR; TCRdb has only the in-frame clones, and not every one. The sample carries tens of thousands of clones, approximately 83% recorded once. Source: peripheral blood, taken before any cancer treatment. Receptors originate from a female donor older than 55 with stage II squamous cell lung carcinoma.

This chain links TRBV27 with TRBJ1-1; possible D gene TRBD1, 6 bases. CDR3 length: 12 residues. The V end was cut by 8 bases, the J end by 3 bases, with 10 bases between. The germline V gene has CDR1 MNHEY and CDR2 SMNVEV (reference sequence). CDR3 sequence: CASARTDTEAFF. CDR3 DNA: TGTGCCAGCGCCCGGACAGACACTGAAGCTTTCTTT.

This chain connects TRBV5-1 to TRBJ2-1; 14 nucleotides align to TRBD2. Germline V gives CDR1 SGHRS, CDR2 YFSETQ. CDR3 length: 17 residues. V was clipped by 1 base and J by 6 bases; unmatched bases: 6. The CDR3 DNA is TGCGCCAGCAGCTTGAACCCGGGACTAGCGGGGGCCAATGAGCAGTTCTTC. Its translation is CASSLNPGLAGANEQFF.

This chain connects TRBV2 to TRBJ2-5; no definite D call. CDR1 is SNHLY and CDR2 is FYNNEI in the germline V gene. V was shortened by 1 base and J by 4 bases, with 7 bases between the two germline ends. The CDR3 consists of 13 residues. CDR3 DNA: TGTGCCAGCAGTGAAGTCGAGGCAGAGACCCAGTACTTC. Its protein is CASSEVEAETQYF.

V and J are TRBV28 and TRBJ1-5; 12 bases match TRBD1. With 8 bases clipped from V and 15 bases from J, the junction kept 14 bases outside the gene matches. CDR3 length equals 14 residues. From germline, CDR1 is MDHEN and CDR2 SYDVKM. Here the CDR3 DNA reads TGTGCCAGCGGCGATCCGGGACAGGGGGCGAAGGGGCATTTT. It is translated as CASGDPGQGAKGHF.

The chain uses TRBV18 and TRBJ1-1, with D possibly being TRBD1 (5 bases). The CDR3 length is 15 residues. Germline-derived CDR1 and CDR2 are KGHSH and LQKENI. Trimming shortened V by 2 bases and J by 5 bases, and 15 bases separated the two germline ends. The CDR3: CASSPKDRPGTEAFF. Written as DNA, the CDR3 is TGTGCCAGCTCACCAAAAGACAGACCCGGGACTGAAGCTTTCTTT.

In this sample, this clone turned up once. CDR3 nucleotide sequence: TGTGCCAGCAGTGAAGCAAGATCCTCCTACAATGAGCAGTTCTTC. Protein: CASSEARSSYNEQFF. The rearrangement uses TRBV2 and TRBJ2-1; no definite D call. CDR1 is SNHLY and CDR2 is FYNNEI in the germline V gene. The V gene lost 0 bases and the J gene lost 0 bases, with 6 bases spanning the gap. CDR3 size: 15 residues. Together with reference TRBV2 and TRBJ2-1, the CDR3 gives the full variable domain: EPEVTQTPSHQVTQMGQEVILRCVPISNHLYFYWYRQILGQKVEFLVSFYNNEISEKSEIFDDQFSVERPDGSNFTLKIRSTKLEDSAMYFCASSEARSSYNEQFFGPGTRLTVL.

As regards this clone: A junction end diverges from the germline sequence, so it may reflect a read error. The chain carries TRBV7-7 and TRBJ2-3, with TRBD2 matching over 8 bases. This CDR3 is 16 amino acids long. Germline lookup yields CDR1 SSHAT and CDR2 FNYEAQ (reference sequence). The CDR3 DNA sequence: TGTGCTAGCAGCCCCGGCGGGGGGACTTCCACAGATACGCAGTATTTT. Protein: CASSPGGGTSTDTQYF.

This chain connects TRBV6-1 to TRBJ1-5; TRBD1 matches 7 bases. The length of the CDR3 is 13 residues. The V gene end was trimmed by 6 bases and the J gene end by 9 bases; junction bases not matched to a gene: 8. Per the germline V gene, CDR1 is MNHNS and CDR2 is SASEGT. CDR3 protein: CASRDDRVGPQHF. DNA for the CDR3: TGTGCCAGCAGAGACGACAGGGTAGGGCCCCAGCATTTT.

This clone was observed a few times. The chain has TRBV9 and TRBJ1-2; D is undetermined. Germline V gene lookup returns CDR1 SGDLS and CDR2 YYNGEE. The CDR3 totals 12 residues. Trimming left V 3 bases short and J 1 base short, with 4 bases between. CDR3 loop: CASSGFNYGYTF. The CDR3 region has the DNA TGTGCCAGCAGCGGCTTTAACTATGGCTACACCTTC.

The chain joins TRBV5-5 to TRBJ1-1, with 8 nucleotides matching TRBD1. This CDR3 is built from 13 residues. J lost 10 bases, V lost 4 bases, and 9 bases had no gene match. CDR1 is SGHKS and CDR2 is YYEKEE in the germline V gene (reference sequence). The CDR3 region has the DNA TGTGCCAGCAGCGAAAGTGTCGGACAGGGAGCTTTCTTT. Amino acid sequence: CASSESVGQGAFF.

This clone showed up just a few times. The chain recombines TRBV19 with TRBJ2-1; D is uncertain. Germline assignment: CDR1 LNHDA and CDR2 SQIVND (reference sequence). This CDR3 spans 17 amino acids. The V and J ends lost 4 bases and 0 bases respectively, with 16 bases between them. The chain's CDR3 is CASSRRLDLSSYNEQFF. Here the CDR3 DNA reads TGTGCCAGTAGTAGGCGACTGGACCTGAGCTCCTACAATGAGCAGTTCTTC. Full variable domain (rest looked up from reference TRBV19 and TRBJ2-1): DGGITQSPKYLFRKEGQNVTLSCEQNLNHDAMYWYRQDPGQGLRLIYYSQIVNDFQKGDIAEGYSVSREKKESFPLTVTSAQKNPTAFYLCASSRRLDLSSYNEQFFGPGTRLTVL.

In the case of this clone: Other DNA sequences within the sample encode an identical CDR3. This rearrangement joins TRBV6-1 to TRBJ1-1, with D perhaps matching TRBD1 (5 bases). The V end was cut by 5 bases, the J end by 5 bases, with 12 bases between. The CDR3 sequence is 13 residues long. Germline-derived CDR1 and CDR2 are MNHNS and SASEGT. CDR3 sequence: CASSRGRGTEAFF. The CDR3 DNA follows: TGTGCCAGCAGTCGGGGGAGAGGAACTGAAGCTTTCTTT.